A single sample gave rise to the 9 T cell receptor beta chains below, sequenced in a study of T cell repertoires in cytomegalovirus infection. These receptors are not linked to any known antigen. TCRdb re-called the reads with MiXCR, one entry per CDR3 protein. The sample carries 650,000 to 900,000 distinct CDR3 sequences, 32% recorded once. The sequencing used cultured CD8+ T cells from PBMCs, collected from culture after CMV antigen stimulation. The receptors come from a human donor in good health (CMV status not recorded). Some clones in this sample may be carry-over from other donors' samples.

The chain joins TRBV9 to TRBJ2-3; 13 bases are shared with TRBD2. This CDR3 is 15 amino acids long. The J segment lost 4 bases and the V segment lost 7 bases, leaving 6 bases of the junction unmatched. Germline CDR1 is SGDLS and CDR2 is YYNGEE. The CDR3 here is CASRGTSGAADTQYF. The CDR3 coding sequence is TGTGCCAGCCGGGGGACTAGCGGGGCGGCAGATACGCAGTATTTT. Combining the CDR3 with reference TRBV9 and TRBJ2-3 gives the whole variable domain DSGVTQTPKHLITATGQRVTLRCSPRSGDLSVYWYQQSLDQGLQFLIQYYNGEERAKGNILERFSAQQFPDLHSELNLSSLELGDSALYFCASRGTSGAADTQYFGPGTRLTVL.

The chain is built from TRBV6-2 or TRBV6-3 and TRBJ2-1, with D tentatively TRBD1 or TRBD2 (6 bases each). Per the germline V gene, CDR1 is MNHEY and CDR2 is SVGEGT. With 6 bases removed from V and 8 bases from J, the gap between germline ends came to 23 bases. This CDR3 has 16 residues. CDR3: CASSPLGALGGDEQFF. The DNA for the CDR3 is TGTGCCAGCAGCCCTCTGGGGGCTTTGGGCGGGGATGAGCAGTTCTTC.

This clonotype was seen ten or more times. The genes are TRBV7-6 and TRBJ2-3; a possible D gene is TRBD2 (5 bases). The CDR3 consists of 16 residues. Germline V gene data show CDR1 as SGHVS and CDR2 as FNYEAQ. The germline V and J ends were trimmed by 2 bases and 2 bases, with 14 bases remaining between them. CDR3 region: CASSLSGAGNTDTQYF. DNA for the CDR3: TGTGCCAGCAGCTTAAGTGGTGCGGGCAACACAGATACGCAGTATTTT.

This clonotype turned up a few times. V gene TRBV5-1 combines with J gene TRBJ2-1, with 13 nucleotides matching TRBD2. CDR1 and CDR2 from the germline V gene are SGHRS and YFSETQ. The CDR3 contains 16 residues. V lost 2 bases and J lost 10; bases outside the gene matches: 9. In DNA, the CDR3 is TGCGCCAGCAGCTTTTCCGGGACTAGCGGGGACCCAGAGCAGTTCTTC. It codes for CASSFSGTSGDPEQFF. Full variable domain (remainder filled in from reference TRBV5-1 and TRBJ2-1): KAGVTQTPRYLIKTRGQQVTLSCSPISGHRSVSWYQQTPGQGLQFLFEYFSETQRNKGNFPGRFSGRQFSNSRSEMNVSTLELGDSALYLCASSFSGTSGDPEQFFGPGTRLTVL.

This clonotype was seen only a few times. This chain uses TRBV6-6 with TRBJ2-1, with D unresolved. The CDR3 is made up of 13 amino acids. Trimming removed 0 bases from V and 13 bases from J, with 13 bases in between. From germline, CDR1 is MNHNY and CDR2 SVGAGI (reference sequence). CDR3 sequence: CASSYSRWAIQFF. The CDR3 region has the DNA TGTGCCAGCAGTTACTCGAGGTGGGCTATTCAGTTCTTC.

The chain is built from TRBV7-3 and TRBJ2-2; 12 bases are a match to TRBD2. The CDR3 totals 19 residues. Germline V CDR1 and CDR2: SGHTA, FQGTGA. After removal of 4 bases from V and 0 bases from J, the junction contained 9 bases not matched to a gene. The CDR3 protein is CASSSLAGGPFANTGELFF. The CDR3, as DNA: TGTGCCAGCAGCTCACTAGCGGGGGGACCGTTCGCGAACACCGGGGAGCTGTTTTTT.

This clonotype was observed many times. The chain links TRBV7-2 to TRBJ2-2; D perhaps matches TRBD2 (6 bases). Germline V gene sequence: CDR1 SGHTA, CDR2 FQGNSA. V was cut by 2 bases and J by 7 bases, with 23 bases left in between. The CDR3 is made up of 18 amino acids. CDR3 DNA sequence: TGTGCCAGCAGCTTACGACTACCTAATCCGGCGGGGATCGGGGAGCTGTTTTTT. Translation: CASSLRLPNPAGIGELFF.

There are a few counts of this clonotype. This rearrangement joins TRBV27 to TRBJ2-2, with 7 positions matching TRBD1. V lost 6 bases to trimming and J lost 6 bases; unmatched junction nucleotides: 4. The CDR3 is 13 residues long. CDR1 MNHEY and CDR2 SMNVEV come from the germline V gene (reference sequence). The CDR3 reads CASSQTGSGELFF. The CDR3, as DNA: TGTGCCAGCAGCCAGACAGGGTCCGGGGAGCTGTTTTTT.

This clonotype was detected only once. The chain links TRBV5-6 to TRBJ1-1; D unresolved. The V end was cut by 4 bases, the J end by 0 bases, with 19 bases between. The germline gives CDR1 SGHDT, CDR2 YYEEEE. The CDR3 runs 17 residues. As DNA, the CDR3 is TGTGCCAGCAGCCCTGGGTTTGGCTGGGAGGTGAACACTGAAGCTTTCTTT. Translated: CASSPGFGWEVNTEAFF.